This T cell receptor (beta chain) was sequenced for a study of control samples from healthy donors and cancer patients. This table comes from immunoSEQ multiplex PCR, and its TCRdb copy is limited to in-frame clones, with some not included. The sample has approximately 150,000 clones; roughly 95% are singletons. The V gene's germline CDR1 is SGHVS and CDR2 FQNEAQ. CDR3 length: 16 amino acids. Trimming cost V 1 base and J 0 bases, with 10 bases left between them. The source material was blood. The TCR comes from a woman aged 25 to 39 in good health. The gene calls are TRBV7-8 and TRBJ2-1; D is uncertain. CDR3 in DNA: TGTGCCAGCAGCTTAGTTGCCCCTAGCTCCTACAATGAGCAGTTCTTC. Protein: CASSLVAPSSYNEQFF.